This TCR beta chain was observed in a study of shared clonotypes between healthy human individuals (dated by TCRdb to 2020 to 2021). Background for the entire study: A couple of women and a few men aged 18 to 49 years were included in the cohort. To estimate repertoire size and how much clonotype sharing occurs between individuals, the study deeply sequenced the blood TCR repertoires of about 5 healthy adults. Per donor, three plates each were used for CD4 naive and CD4 memory, two for CD8 naive, and one for CD8 memory. Different laboratories and diverse techniques were used to prepare libraries and sequence TCR repertoires, to increase sequencing depth and limit assay-specific biases. Per donor, leukapheresis produced somewhere between about 0.9 and 9.5 billion PBMCs. Findings and caveats that apply to the study as a whole: Incomplete sequencing was indicated by rarefaction of sorted-subset datasets, despite the large sequencing depth. Clonotypes shared by all four sorted-subset donors showed higher generation probabilities than non-shared clonotypes. Across several donors, about 5.2% of naive CD4, approximately 3.6% of naive CD8, about 2% of memory CD4, and about 0.4% of memory CD8 clonotypes were shared. Because the study included only a small number of donors, the genetic and exposure-history diversity represented was limited. Based on pairwise subsampling, the degree of clonotype sharing among donors was expected to be affected by sequencing depth. Sampling was limited to blood, and TCR repertoires in tissue likely differ from TCR repertoires in blood. Larger estimated clonotype richness was generally found for naive subsets than for memory subsets.

Comment on this clone: The specificity of this receptor is unknown. Nothing much larger sits one base from this clone, and base qualities are not available. The sample carries other DNA sequences with the same CDR3.

Using the deep immunoSEQ assay, multiplex PCR amplified TCR CDR3 regions from genomic DNA. Extracted genomic DNA from each cell subset was distributed evenly across all wells of several immunoSEQ 96-well plates, and each plate was treated as a replicate. For sorted subsets, approximately 200 ng of genomic DNA, equivalent to 25,000 to 35,000 T cell genomes, went into each replicate PCR. Purified libraries were measured with a Qubit 3.0 fluorometer, size-checked on a Bioanalyzer 2100, and measured again with the KAPA Library Quantification kit. A separate single-read 150-cycle Illumina NextSeq 550 flow cell was used to sequence each immunoSEQ 96-well plate. The paper's processing steps were these. Because the immunoSEQ output held only junctional sequences and lacked quality scores, the filtering could not match the filtering applied to full-length reads. Sequences were annotated with PyIR, a Python wrapper for IgBLAST v1.9, and V/J genes and CDR3 were assigned using IMGT germline references. Reads were removed for weak V/J assignments (E-value above 1e-6), missing CDR3, stop codons, out-of-frame junctions, or ambiguous translated residues. V3J clonotypes were defined by identical inferred V gene, J gene, and CDR3 amino acid sequence. To compute the percentage overlap between repertoires, the number of shared unique clonotypes was divided by the size of the smaller repertoire. Three approaches were used to assess repertoire richness: RTK rarefaction, the Chao1 estimator, and Recon v2.1 estimates of unobserved clonotypes. Generation probabilities were computed with OLGA for all TCRbeta clonotypes obtained by the gDNA method from a few donors. What TCRdb holds here is the immuneACCESS table cut down to in-frame rearrangements. Part of the clones is not present; checked against another copy, under half of the missing clones reflect an unresolved V gene, and the others are unexplained. V and J calls and clone size follow that table, whereas D and trimming were derived from the DNA. The sample table records 550,000 to 800,000 clones; less than 85% of these occur just once. The top ten hold roughly 1.7% of the sample.

V and J lose 4 bases and 2 bases, and a span of 6 bases separates them. The CDR3 runs 12 amino acids, cysteine and phenylalanine included. The CDR3 DNA has 36 bases and is translated from base 1. CDR1 MNHNS and CDR2 SASEGT are derived from the germline V gene. The donors were healthy, HIV-negative adults with no recently reported acute infections or vaccinations. Every donor was a Caucasian adult living in Nashville, Tennessee, USA. CD4+ T cells were enriched by magnetic negative selection, after which naive cells were positively selected on CD45RA and the negative fraction was taken as the memory subset. After blood collection by leukapheresis, PBMCs were isolated using Ficoll-Histopaque density gradient centrifugation and then cryopreserved in the vapor phase of liquid nitrogen. Purity and quantity of every magnetically sorted T cell population were checked by analytical flow cytometry. From each sorted fraction, genomic DNA was isolated and quantified by UV absorbance on a Nanodrop 2000c.

Rearrangement joined TRBV6-1 to TRBJ2-7, with the D segment identity uncertain. The specimen was memory CD4+ T cells sorted from blood. The sample's cell subset or site label, decoded: CD45RA-negative fraction. The clonotype originates from a woman aged 25 to 39 in good health. CDR3 loop: CASSGTAYEQYF. The DNA is as follows: TGTGCCAGCAGTGGTACAGCCTACGAGCAGTACTTC.